Presented here are 15 T cell receptor beta chains from one specimen sequenced in a study of blood T cell repertoires in COVID-19. Sequencing was performed with immunoSEQ multiplex PCR; in TCRdb, only in-frame clones are kept and a portion is missing. The data show some 390,000 clones, around nine tenths seen once. The sample comprised peripheral blood. These TCRs come from a woman between 35 and 50 years old with COVID-19, enrolled during active disease.

V usage is TRBV9 and J usage is TRBJ1-6; 7 bases are shared with TRBD1. This CDR3 is built from 15 residues. Germline CDR1 reads SGDLS; CDR2 reads YYNGEE. The V and J ends lost 4 bases and 8 bases, in that order; junction bases with no gene match: 9. Written as DNA, the CDR3 is TGTGCCAGCAGCCTGTCTCGGACAGGCTATTCACCCCTCCACTTT. It encodes CASSLSRTGYSPLHF.

The chain couples TRBV7-2 to TRBJ1-1; 9 bases fit TRBD1. The V segment lost 1 base and the J segment 10 bases; nucleotides outside the gene matches: 4. The germline V gene has CDR1 SGHTA and CDR2 FQGNSA. The CDR3 length is 13 residues. The CDR3 is CASSLDGTGRAFF. CDR3 sequence (DNA): TGTGCCAGCAGCTTAGATGGGACAGGGAGAGCTTTCTTT.

This chain's CDR3 is CASSRGRVKTGELFF. CDR3 sequence (DNA): TGCGCCAGCAGCCGAGGCAGGGTAAAAACCGGGGAGCTGTTTTTT. The rearrangement uses TRBV5-1 and TRBJ2-2, with D maybe TRBD1 (5 bases). Germline CDR1 is SGHRS and CDR2 is YFSETQ. CDR3 length: 15 residues. V lost 4 bases and J 5 bases, leaving 15 bases between the germline ends.

The V and J genes are TRBV14 and TRBJ1-3; D is possibly TRBD1 (6 bases). CDR1 is SGHDN and CDR2 is FVKESK in the germline V gene. Trimming took off 3 bases at V and 0 bases at J, with 9 bases between the two ends. CDR3 length equals 15 residues. The DNA of the CDR3 is TGTGCCAGCAGCCAGGGACAACTCTCTGGAAACACCATATATTTT. Translating it yields CASSQGQLSGNTIYF.

The chain is built from TRBV6-6 and TRBJ2-7; 8 bases match TRBD2. J lost 7 bases, V lost 7 bases, and 9 bases had no gene match. The germline gives CDR1 MNHNY, CDR2 SVGAGI (reference sequence). This CDR3 is built from 13 residues. The CDR3 nucleotides read TGTGCCAGCACGACGGGAGGGCGGGGGGAGCAGTACTTC. The encoded protein is CASTTGGRGEQYF.

This chain links TRBV6-5 with TRBJ2-3; D is perhaps TRBD2 (6 bases). This CDR3 comprises 14 residues. CDR1 is MNHEY and CDR2 is SVGAGI in the germline V gene. Trimming removed 5 bases from V and 5 bases from J, with 14 bases in between. The CDR3 DNA follows: TGTGCCAGCAGTACCACCGGGAGTATAGATACGCAGTATTTT. This translates into CASSTTGSIDTQYF.

The rearrangement links TRBV15 to TRBJ1-2; 9 positions match TRBD1. J gave up 0 bases and V 2 bases, and 10 bases lay outside the gene matches. This CDR3 contains 18 residues. Per germline, CDR1 LNHNV and CDR2 YYDKDF (reference sequence). In nucleotides, the CDR3 is TGTGCCACCAGCAGACGACAGGGGGACCCGTTAGCTAACTATGGCTACACCTTC. As protein: CATSRRQGDPLANYGYTF.

The CDR3 region has the DNA TGTGCCAGCAGTTACGGGGACAGGGGGCAGGGAGATACGCAGTATTTT. This sequence encodes CASSYGDRGQGDTQYF. The rearrangement joins TRBV11-2 to TRBJ2-3; TRBD1 matches at 12 bases. Germline loops: CDR1 SGHAT, CDR2 FQNNGV. Trimming cost V 6 bases and J 5 bases; bases outside gene matches: 9. This CDR3 contains 16 residues.

The J gene is TRBJ1-2, the V gene TRBV4-3; D is ambiguous. Germline CDR1 LGHNA, CDR2 YSLEER. The CDR3 is 15 amino acids. V was pared by 0 bases and J by 6 bases, with 14 bases between. The CDR3 DNA is TGCGCCAGCAGCCAAGAATGGTTATCGGGAAATGGCTACACCTTC. Its protein is CASSQEWLSGNGYTF.

This clone was seen once. This chain joins TRBV4-1 and TRBJ2-2; 8 nucleotides match TRBD1. The junction had 8 bases not matched to a gene; V was cut back by 4 bases and J by 4 bases. The CDR3 runs 16 residues. Germline CDR1 reads MGHRA; CDR2 reads YSYEKL. The CDR3 nucleotides read TGCGCCAGCAGCCGAGAGCAGGGGGCGTTCACCGGGGAGCTGTTTTTT. As protein: CASSREQGAFTGELFF.

This chain uses TRBV3-1 (or the pseudogene TRBV3-2) with TRBJ2-1, with 12 bases matching TRBD2. CDR1 is LGHDT, CDR2 YNNKEL, per germline (reference sequence). The CDR3 sequence is 15 residues long. J gave up 4 bases and V 5 bases, and 3 bases lay outside the gene matches. CDR3 DNA: TGTGCCAGCAGCAATCTAGCGGGGGGGTACAATGAGCAGTTCTTC. Amino acid sequence: CASSNLAGGYNEQFF.

The chain uses TRBV5-5 and TRBJ1-6; D remains unclear. Germline CDR1 reads SGHKS; CDR2 reads YYEKEE (reference sequence). The CDR3 length is 16 residues. Trimming took off 6 bases at V and 9 bases at J, with 22 bases between the two ends. CDR3 sequence reads: CASTTTVATTSSPLHF. As DNA, the CDR3 is TGTGCCAGCACCACCACAGTGGCCACGACGAGTTCACCCCTCCACTTT.

Only one count was recorded for this clone. The DNA of the CDR3 is TGTGCCAGCAGCCCCGGACAGCTTTATCAGCCCCAGCATTTT. Residues: CASSPGQLYQPQHF. The chain is built from TRBV5-5 and TRBJ1-5; perhaps TRBD1 as D (6 bases). V was trimmed by 4 bases and J by 5 bases, leaving 13 bases between them. From germline, CDR1 is SGHKS and CDR2 YYEKEE (reference sequence). This CDR3 region has 14 residues.

For the CDR3, the DNA is TGTGCCTGGGGGGCGCAGGGGACGCAGTATTTT. The encoded protein is CAWGAQGTQYF. The chain is built from TRBV30 and TRBJ2-3, with D maybe TRBD1 (6 bases). The ends were cut back, 5 bases at V and 9 bases at J, with 12 bases in the middle. The CDR3 length is 11 residues. The V gene's germline CDR1 is GTSNPN and CDR2 SVGIG (reference sequence). Based on the CDR3 plus reference TRBV30 and TRBJ2-3, the full variable domain is SQTIHQWPATLVQPVGSPLSLECTVEGTSNPNLYWYRQAAGRGLQLLFYSVGIGQISSEVPQNLSASRPQDRQFILSSKKLLLSDSGFYLCAWGAQGTQYFGPGTRLTVL.

This clone was seen a single time. The chain couples TRBV15 to TRBJ2-3; 11 bases map to TRBD2. This CDR3 comprises 14 residues. Germline CDR1 reads LNHNV; CDR2 reads YYDKDF (reference sequence). V lost 8 bases to trimming and J lost 0 bases; unmatched junction nucleotides: 1. CDR3 amino acids: CATLAGGSTDTQYF. The DNA of the CDR3 is TGTGCCACCCTAGCGGGAGGAAGCACAGATACGCAGTATTTT.